This T cell receptor (beta chain) emerged from a study of spatial heterogeneity in lung cancer. The overall study: Beta-chain sequences consistently outnumbered alpha-chain sequences in detection.

TCRdb re-called the 5' RACE reads with MiXCR, one entry per CDR3 protein. The sample contains 11,000 or so distinct CDR3 sequences, 9.5% to 15% of which appear only once. As to time point: sample taken at primary tumor resection. No cell sorting; template was whole RNA from tumor, lung tissue or PBMC. This CDR3 spans 17 amino acids. J gave up 8 bases and V 6 bases, and 13 bases lay outside the gene matches. Germline assignment: CDR1 MDHEN and CDR2 SYDVKM. This clonotype was seen a few times. The antigen is undetermined. General observations from the study: For expanded intratumoral alpha and beta TCRs, counts tracked tumor mutation counts.

The rearrangement links TRBV28 to TRBJ1-6, with 10 bases fitting TRBD1. The specimen comprised lung tumor tissue, sampled at surgery. The clonotype was recovered from a male donor with early-stage non-small cell lung cancer. This CDR3 reads CASSFSGTGVSHSPLHF. The CDR3 nucleotides read TGTGCCAGCAGCTTCTCCGGGACAGGGGTCTCTCATTCACCCCTCCACTTT.